The 28 T cell receptor beta chains below come from one sample, sequenced in a study of T-cell memory formation after mild COVID-19. TCRdb re-called the 5' RACE reads through MiXCR, storing one row per CDR3 protein. Of tens of thousands of distinct CDR3 sequences detected, 6% to 7% appear once; the ten largest clones hold roughly 0.79%. The material sequenced was PBMCs or a T cell subset sorted from them (not recorded which). The receptors shown here come from an adult who had mild COVID-19 (a few samples of this study predate the infection). Cell type and time point are not known.

This clonotype was seen ten or more times. CDR3 in amino acids: CASSRLAPLNTEAFF. The CDR3 DNA sequence: TGTGCCAGCAGCCGTTTGGCTCCTCTGAACACTGAAGCTTTCTTT. The chain uses TRBV5-6 and TRBJ1-1; D is unresolved. Trimming stripped 4 bases from V and 0 bases from J, with 13 bases between. Looked up from germline, CDR1 is SGHDT and CDR2 is YYEEEE. CDR3 length equals 15 residues.

The CDR3 DNA reads as TGCGCCAGCAGCTTGGATCGTTCTATTTCACCCCTCCACTTT. It encodes CASSLDRSISPLHF. The J gene is TRBJ1-6, the V gene TRBV5-1, with no clear D. Germline CDR1 and CDR2: SGHRS and YFSETQ. The CDR3 runs 14 residues. Trimming pared 0 bases from V and 9 bases from J, leaving 10 bases between.

With regard to this clonotype: A much more abundant neighbour one base away suggests this may be a read error. The V call is TRBV20-1, the J call TRBJ2-3; 8 bases fit TRBD1. The germline gives CDR1 DFQATT, CDR2 SNEGSKA (reference sequence). The length of the CDR3 is 15 residues. The junction had 14 bases not matched to a gene; V was cut back by 6 bases and J by 6 bases. The CDR3 spells CSAPTRRQGRDTQYF. The CDR3 nucleotides are TGCAGTGCCCCTACCCGGAGACAGGGGCGGGATACGCAGTATTTT.

There are a few counts of this clonotype. V is TRBV24-1 and J is TRBJ2-2, with D uncertain. Trimming stripped 1 base from V and 5 bases from J, with 4 bases between. The CDR3 runs 13 residues. The germline V gene has CDR1 KGHDR and CDR2 SFDVKD. The CDR3 here is CATSDLGTGELFF. CDR3 in DNA: TGTGCCACCAGTGATTTAGGTACCGGGGAGCTGTTTTTT.

This clonotype showed up many times. The rearrangement joins TRBV18 to TRBJ2-1; maybe TRBD2 (5 bases). The CDR3 runs to 14 residues. In germline, CDR1 is KGHSH, CDR2 LQKENI. The V gene lost 1 base and the J gene lost 8 bases, with 12 bases spanning the gap. The CDR3 bases are TGTGCCAGCTCACCACAGCGGAGTCCGGATGAGCAGTTCTTC. Its translation: CASSPQRSPDEQFF.

This chain joins TRBV20-1 and TRBJ2-5, with D uncertain. Per germline, CDR1 DFQATT and CDR2 SNEGSKA (reference sequence). This CDR3 has 13 residues. V was pared by 6 bases and J by 5 bases, with 16 bases between. For the CDR3, the DNA is TGCAGTGCGCTTAGCCCCATCGGGGAGACCCAGTACTTC. This translates into CSALSPIGETQYF.

This clonotype was picked up many times. The rearrangement uses TRBV7-2 and TRBJ2-1; 8 positions agree with TRBD2. Losses at the gene ends were 4 bases for V and 4 bases for J; bases not matched to a gene: 3. The CDR3 spans 14 residues. CDR1 and CDR2 from the germline V gene are SGHTA and FQGNSA. CDR3 protein: CASSSQREYNEQFF. CDR3 bases: TGTGCCAGCAGCTCGCAGCGGGAGTACAATGAGCAGTTCTTC. Full variable domain (rest looked up from reference TRBV7-2 and TRBJ2-1): GAGVSQSPSNKVTEKGKDVELRCDPISGHTALYWYRQSLGQGLEFLIYFQGNSAPDKSGLPSDRFSAERTGGSVSTLTIQRTQQEDSAVYLCASSSQREYNEQFFGPGTRLTVL.

This clonotype was counted at least ten times. The gene calls are TRBV5-1 and TRBJ2-5, with 10 bases matching TRBD1. V shed 4 bases and J 2 bases; nucleotides not matched to a gene: 8. CDR1 and CDR2 from the germline V gene are SGHRS and YFSETQ. The CDR3 extends over 16 amino acids. The CDR3 sequence: CASSKRPGQGQETQYF. The DNA of the CDR3 is TGCGCCAGCAGCAAACGGCCGGGACAGGGGCAAGAGACCCAGTACTTC. Complete variable domain (other parts from reference TRBV5-1 and TRBJ2-5): KAGVTQTPRYLIKTRGQQVTLSCSPISGHRSVSWYQQTPGQGLQFLFEYFSETQRNKGNFPGRFSGRQFSNSRSEMNVSTLELGDSALYLCASSKRPGQGQETQYFGPGTRLLVL.

This clonotype was detected many times. The CDR3 nucleotides are TGTGCCAGTAGTAATAGAGAGAGATTGAGATACGGCTACACCTTC. Protein sequence: CASSNRERLRYGYTF. The chain is built from TRBV19 and TRBJ1-2; D unclear. The CDR3 is made up of 15 amino acids. Germline CDR1 reads LNHDA; CDR2 reads SQIVND (reference sequence). V dropped 4 bases and J dropped 8 bases, with 20 bases sitting between them.

This clonotype appeared many times. This sequence joins TRBV7-2 and TRBJ2-5, with 7 nucleotides matching TRBD2. Germline assignment: CDR1 SGHTA and CDR2 FQGNSA. The CDR3 is 15 amino acids. With V trimmed by 4 bases and J by 7 bases, 12 bases remained unmatched. The CDR3 sequence: CASSWDGGTLGTQYF. The DNA for the CDR3 is TGTGCCAGCAGCTGGGACGGGGGGACTCTTGGGACCCAGTACTTC. Variable domain in full (rest from reference TRBV7-2 and TRBJ2-5): GAGVSQSPSNKVTEKGKDVELRCDPISGHTALYWYRQSLGQGLEFLIYFQGNSAPDKSGLPSDRFSAERTGGSVSTLTIQRTQQEDSAVYLCASSWDGGTLGTQYFGPGTRLLVL.

The sample holds a few counts of this clonotype. The chain has TRBV14 and TRBJ2-7; tentative D call: TRBD2 (6 bases). Trimming cost V 3 bases and J 11 bases, with 11 bases left between them. CDR3 length: 11 amino acids. Per germline, CDR1 SGHDN and CDR2 FVKESK. CDR3 sequence (DNA): TGTGCCAGCAGCCATGGGGGGATGGAGTACTTC. This encodes CASSHGGMEYF.

The chain has TRBV7-9 and TRBJ1-2, with a possible D match to TRBD1 (6 bases). The germline V gene has CDR1 SEHNR and CDR2 FQNEAQ (reference sequence). The length of the CDR3 is 11 residues. Deletions cut 6 bases from V and 8 bases from J, with 10 bases between. Here the CDR3 reads CASRRQDGYTF. The CDR3 DNA reads TGTGCCAGCAGACGACAGGACGGCTACACCTTC.

This clonotype was detected only a few times. V gene TRBV5-5 combines with J gene TRBJ2-3; no firm D call. Trimming removed 2 bases from V and 3 bases from J, with 13 bases in between. Germline V lookup: CDR1 SGHKS, CDR2 YYEKEE (reference sequence). The CDR3 spans 15 residues. The CDR3 here is CASSFTASWTDTQYF. CDR3 DNA sequence: TGTGCCAGCAGCTTTACTGCTAGTTGGACAGATACGCAGTATTTT.

This clonotype was recorded many times. The chain uses TRBV5-1 and TRBJ2-1, with TRBD2 matching over 11 bases. Germline V gives CDR1 SGHRS, CDR2 YFSETQ. The CDR3 is made up of 16 amino acids. V trimming: 4 bases; J trimming: 6 bases; junction bases outside the gene matches: 9. The CDR3 DNA is TGCGCCAGCAGCAGATTTAGCGGGAGGGCCCCCAATGAGCAGTTCTTC. As protein: CASSRFSGRAPNEQFF.

The CDR3 spells CASSRGEYGYTF. Here the CDR3 DNA reads TGTGCCAGCAGCCGGGGAGAATATGGCTACACCTTC. The J gene is TRBJ1-2, the V gene TRBV6-6, with no clear D. The CDR3 runs to 12 residues. Germline assignment: CDR1 MNHNY and CDR2 SVGAGI (reference sequence). Between the trimmed V and J ends, which lost 6 bases and 5 bases, there was a span of 10 bases.

This clonotype was detected ten times or more. This chain uses TRBV12-3 or TRBV12-4 with TRBJ1-1; TRBD1 is a possible D gene (6 bases). This CDR3 spans 16 amino acids. V lost 2 bases to trimming and J lost 4 bases, with 17 bases between them. In DNA form, the CDR3 reads TGTGCCAGCAGTTTATCGCCTCGGGGGCACGTCACTGAAGCTTTCTTT. As protein: CASSLSPRGHVTEAFF.

This clonotype was counted many times. The rearrangement uses TRBV5-5 and TRBJ2-1, with 8 bases that match TRBD2. After removal of 1 base from V and 10 bases from J, the junction contained 10 bases not matched to a gene. The germline CDR1 and CDR2 sequences are SGHKS and YYEKEE (reference sequence). This CDR3 spans 15 amino acids. The CDR3 loop reads CASSLRTSSGGEQFF. CDR3 in DNA: TGTGCCAGCAGCTTGAGGACTAGCTCCGGCGGGGAGCAGTTCTTC.

This clonotype was seen ten or more times. The chain employs TRBV5-1 and TRBJ2-3; 8 nucleotides match TRBD2. The CDR3 is made up of 15 amino acids. The germline gives CDR1 SGHRS, CDR2 YFSETQ. V was pared by 5 bases and J by 3 bases, with 8 bases of the junction left unmatched. The CDR3 sequence: CASSGSGSTTDTQYF. The CDR3 nucleotides are TGCGCCAGCAGTGGGAGCGGGAGTACGACAGATACGCAGTATTTT.

This clonotype was picked up many times. The gene calls are TRBV30 and TRBJ2-1, with D tentatively TRBD1 (6 bases). V was clipped by 4 bases and J by 4 bases, with 11 bases between them. Germline values: CDR1 GTSNPN, CDR2 SVGIG (reference sequence). The CDR3 runs 13 residues. The CDR3 is CAWTNQGYNEQFF. The CDR3 DNA follows: TGTGCCTGGACAAACCAGGGGTACAATGAGCAGTTCTTC.

J is TRBJ1-3 and V is TRBV4-2; D gene uncertain. The CDR3 length is 16 residues. Trimming took 3 bases from V and 2 from J, leaving 14 bases between them. Germline V gene data show CDR1 as LGHNA and CDR2 as YNFKEQ. The CDR3 coding sequence is TGTGCCAGCAGCCACCTTGGGCCCAGAGCTGGAAACACCATATATTTT. This encodes CASSHLGPRAGNTIYF.

Regarding this clonotype: This could be a read error, since a much larger clone is one nucleotide away. The V gene is TRBV5-1, the J gene TRBJ2-7; D uncertain. Germline CDR1 and CDR2: SGHRS and YFSETQ. The CDR3 runs 14 residues. The V gene lost 3 bases and the J gene lost 1 base, with 11 bases spanning the gap. The CDR3 here is CASSSTWRSYEQYF. CDR3 nucleotides: TGCGCCAGCAGCTCCACATGGAGATCCTACGAGCAGTACTTC.

A remark on this clonotype: A much larger clone differs from this one at a single base, so this may be a read error. The chain links TRBV7-9 to TRBJ2-7; D not resolved. V lost 5 bases and J 7 bases, leaving 15 bases between the germline ends. The CDR3 runs to 13 residues. Germline CDR1 SEHNR, CDR2 FQNEAQ (reference sequence). CDR3 in amino acids: CASSQTGVREQYF. The CDR3 DNA reads as TGTGCCAGCAGCCAGACGGGTGTGAGAGAGCAGTACTTC.

The gene calls are TRBV7-3 and TRBJ2-3; D is perhaps TRBD1 (5 bases). Trimming removed 5 bases from V and 0 bases from J, with 15 bases in between. Germline CDR1 reads SGHTA; CDR2 reads FQGTGA. The CDR3 has 16 residues. CDR3 coding DNA: TGTGCCAGCAGCCCCTCAGGGCTGACTAGCACAGATACGCAGTATTTT. This sequence encodes CASSPSGLTSTDTQYF.

This clonotype was observed at least ten times. V usage is TRBV24-1 and J usage is TRBJ2-1, with D perhaps matching TRBD2 (5 bases). The CDR3 runs to 13 residues. Germline values: CDR1 KGHDR, CDR2 SFDVKD. V lost 9 bases and J lost 8, with 16 bases in between. CDR3 nucleotides: TGTGCCACCCGTGGGCTAGCTATGGATGAGCAGTTCTTC. This gives the protein CATRGLAMDEQFF.

This clonotype came up many times. V and J are TRBV7-9 and TRBJ2-5, with 14 bases aligning to TRBD2. The V segment lost 7 bases and the J segment 4 bases; nucleotides outside the gene matches: 8. This CDR3 spans 16 amino acids. Per the germline V gene, CDR1 is SEHNR and CDR2 is FQNEAQ (reference sequence). Here the CDR3 DNA reads TGTGCCAGCACCCCTCCCGGGACTAGCGGGGGAGAGACCCAGTACTTC. This translates into CASTPPGTSGGETQYF.

This clonotype has a count of ten or more. This chain uses TRBV7-3 with TRBJ2-1; 7 nucleotides match TRBD2. V lost 0 bases to trimming and J lost 3 bases; unmatched junction nucleotides: 2. The CDR3 totals 15 residues. Germline V gene sequence: CDR1 SGHTA, CDR2 FQGTGA. The CDR3 protein is CASSLTGDYYNEQFF. CDR3 DNA: TGTGCCAGCAGCTTAACGGGGGACTACTACAATGAGCAGTTCTTC.

The chain couples TRBV9 to TRBJ2-5; D is uncertain. Germline V gene lookup returns CDR1 SGDLS and CDR2 YYNGEE. V lost 0 bases and J lost 2, with 8 bases in between. The CDR3 totals 14 residues. The CDR3 DNA sequence: TGTGCCAGCAGCGTAGCTAACAGTCAAGAGACCCAGTACTTC. It codes for CASSVANSQETQYF.

This clonotype was detected many times. The genes are TRBV12-3 or TRBV12-4 and TRBJ1-2; possible D gene TRBD1, 6 bases. Deletions cut 6 bases from V and 4 bases from J, with 12 bases between. The CDR3 has 13 residues. CDR3 coding DNA: TGTGCCAGCAGCCCGACAGGCCGCTATGGCTACACCTTC. It yields the protein CASSPTGRYGYTF.